The clone carrying this TCR beta chain was observed a handful of times. This record belongs to a study of response to subunit inactivated influenza vaccine. TCRdb passed the RT-PCR reads through MiXCR, listing each CDR3 protein once. The sample has just under 550,000 distinct CDR3 sequences; less than 25% are singletons. This CDR3 region has 14 residues. CDR1 SGHDT and CDR2 YYEEEE come from the germline V gene. With 1 base removed from V and 4 bases from J, the gap between germline ends came to 9 bases. The same sample was also studied in work on T cells expressing NK-cell markers. That investigation notes: 5'RACE template switching built TCR beta cDNA with unique molecular identifiers. The TCR beta repertoires were obtained from sorted CD3+CD56+NKG2C+, CD3+CD56+NKG2C- and CD3+CD56-NKG2C+ T cells. There were seven HCMV-seropositive donors and one seronegative donor among the eight sequenced. What remained unclear was the HCMV specificity of expanded NKG2C+ T cell clones.

The sequence derives from a man aged 50 or older who received an inactivated influenza vaccine. The chain uses TRBV5-6 and TRBJ1-5; no firm D call. The sample consisted of CD4+ T cells sorted from PBMCs, taken roughly 12 days after vaccination. CDR3 sequence (DNA): TGTGCCAGCAGCTTGTGGCAGTCTAATCAGCCCCAGCATTTT. Residues: CASSLWQSNQPQHF.